This record concerns one TCR beta chain sequence. Its antigen is still unknown. No base-level quality is on record; no much larger clone is a single base apart. The V and J ends are trimmed by 2 bases and 14 bases, leaving 15 bases between them. According to the germline V gene, CDR1 reads MDHEN and CDR2 reads SYDVKM. From its cysteine to its phenylalanine, the CDR3 spans 12 amino acids. Only the CDR3 portion is preserved as DNA: 36 bases, with reading frame beginning at the first base. This record comes from a study of PD-1 blockade in classical Hodgkin lymphoma (dated by TCRdb to 2018 to 2021). Regarding the complete study: Nivolumab dosing was 3 mg/kg intravenously every 2 weeks, continuing until either disease progression or unacceptable toxicity. To define a peripheral blood immune signature of response to PD-1 blockade in classical Hodgkin lymphoma, the study combined TCR beta sequencing with CyTOF. General findings and caveats noted by the study authors: Among trial patients, those achieving complete response had baseline diversity similar to that of newly diagnosed patients, while diversity was significantly lower in partial responders and progressors. The study was restricted to a single clinical trial cohort, and the causes of repertoire differences, possibly disease activity or prior therapy, were left undefined. By C4D1, a significant rise was seen in CD4+ TCR diversity but not in CD8+ TCR diversity (p=0.0027 vs p=0.16), and the rise was most apparent among complete responders (p=0.02). Lower diversity was seen in patients whose nivolumab began less than 1 year after ASCT, and these patients were left out of later analyses so that immune reconstitution would not confound the results. Newly diagnosed patients were reported to have lower baseline TCR diversity than healthy donors, and relapsed/refractory patients were reported to have lower baseline TCR diversity still.

Genomic DNA was isolated using the Qiagen DNeasy kit from unsorted PBMCs as well as from negatively selected CD4+ and CD8+ fractions. Using primers that anneal to V and J segments, immunoSEQ multiplex PCR amplified the TCR beta CDR3 regions. A synthetic immune receptor repertoire was used to minimize amplification bias, and remaining bias was computationally removed after sequencing. As for the original processing: Repertoire diversity was quantified as the Shannon entropy index using custom Python scripts. The unsorted, CD4+ and CD8+ repertoires were each analyzed separately, with the exception of combined analyses, where CD4+ and CD8+ sequences were merged in silico. Clonal expansion was defined as at least a 2-fold frequency increase after treatment relative to C1D1, with a pseudocount of 0.5 for undetected baseline clones. Clones with 0 or 1 copy at C1D1 were defined as singleton clones, while clones with 2 or more copies were defined as non-singleton clones. Clones expanded in unsorted samples were labelled as CD4+, CD8+ or unknown by matching protein sequences in sorted samples from the same patient. Wilcoxon tests were applied to paired samples to test diversity changes from C1D1 to C4D1. The source is immuneACCESS, and TCRdb retained only in-frame sequences with V and J called. Part of the clones is not carried over; for the studies checked, unresolved V genes explain less than half of this, and the remainder is unexplained. That table supplies the V and J calls and clone size; D and trimming were determined from the DNA. Within this sample are about 90,000 clones, with approximately 86% of them counted one time only. The ten largest clonotypes hold about a sixth of the sample.

According to the study, the label for this sample's time point signals: cycle 4 day 1 (C4D1), after 5 to 7 weeks of nivolumab. All trial patients had relapsed after autologous stem cell transplantation, with cohorts A, B and C differing in prior brentuximab vedotin exposure. The trial cohort was composed of about 60 patients with relapsed/refractory classical Hodgkin lymphoma, for whom complete response, partial response or progressive disease was recorded as best overall response. In the multi-cohort phase II CheckMate 205 trial, trial patients received single-agent nivolumab. An independent review committee assessed best overall response by applying the 2007 International Working Group response criteria. PBMCs from the trial were collected at three points: immediately before nivolumab initiation (C1D1), and during therapy at cycle 2 day 1 and cycle 4 day 1. Peripheral blood was collected in 8 mL Vacutainer Cell Preparation Tubes, from which PBMCs were isolated by centrifugation and then cryopreserved.

The chain joins TRBV28 to TRBJ1-1, with the D gene call left open. This clonotype originated in a human donor with classical Hodgkin lymphoma. The specimen was peripheral blood mononuclear cells (PBMCs), collected before the fourth cycle of nivolumab. The CDR3 corresponds to CASSLKGQTPFF. The nucleotide sequence is TGTGCCAGCAGTTTAAAGGGTCAAACCCCCTTCTTT.